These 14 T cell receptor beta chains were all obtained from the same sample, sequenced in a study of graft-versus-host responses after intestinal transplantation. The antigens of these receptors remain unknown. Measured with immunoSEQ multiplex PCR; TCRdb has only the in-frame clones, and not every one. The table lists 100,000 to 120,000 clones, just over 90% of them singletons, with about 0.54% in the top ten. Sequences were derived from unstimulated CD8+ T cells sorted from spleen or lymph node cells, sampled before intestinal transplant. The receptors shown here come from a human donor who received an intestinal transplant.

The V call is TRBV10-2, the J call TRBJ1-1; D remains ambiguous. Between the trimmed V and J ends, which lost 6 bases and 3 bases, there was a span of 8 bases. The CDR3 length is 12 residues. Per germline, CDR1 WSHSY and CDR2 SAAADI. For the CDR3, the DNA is TGCGCCAGCAGCCGACGGTACACTGAAGCTTTCTTT. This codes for CASSRRYTEAFF.

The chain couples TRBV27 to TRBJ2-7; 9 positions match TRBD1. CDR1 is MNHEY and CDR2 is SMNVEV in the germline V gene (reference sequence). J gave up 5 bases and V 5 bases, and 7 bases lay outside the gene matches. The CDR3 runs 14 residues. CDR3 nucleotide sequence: TGTGCCAGCAGTCTAACAGGGGGCGGCCACGAGCAGTACTTC. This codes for CASSLTGGGHEQYF.

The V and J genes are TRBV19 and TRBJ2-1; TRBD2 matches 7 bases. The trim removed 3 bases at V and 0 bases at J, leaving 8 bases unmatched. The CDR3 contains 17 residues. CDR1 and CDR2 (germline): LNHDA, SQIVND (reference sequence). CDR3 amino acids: CASSMLVAGSSYNEQFF. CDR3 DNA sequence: TGTGCCAGTAGTATGCTGGTAGCGGGTAGCTCCTACAATGAGCAGTTCTTC.

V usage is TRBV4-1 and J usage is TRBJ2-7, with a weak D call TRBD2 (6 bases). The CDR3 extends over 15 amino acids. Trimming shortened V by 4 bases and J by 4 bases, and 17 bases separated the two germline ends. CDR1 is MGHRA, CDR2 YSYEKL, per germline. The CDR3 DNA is TGCGCCAGCAGCCCGGGCGGGGTAGGTCTGTACGAGCAGTACTTC. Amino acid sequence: CASSPGGVGLYEQYF.

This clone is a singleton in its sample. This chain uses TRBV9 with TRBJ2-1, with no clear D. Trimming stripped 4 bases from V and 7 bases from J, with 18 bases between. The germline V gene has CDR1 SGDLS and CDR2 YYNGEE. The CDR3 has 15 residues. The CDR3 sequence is CASSRNYNGWNEQFF. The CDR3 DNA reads TGTGCCAGCAGCCGCAACTATAACGGTTGGAATGAGCAGTTCTTC. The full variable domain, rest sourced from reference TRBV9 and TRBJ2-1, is DSGVTQTPKHLITATGQRVTLRCSPRSGDLSVYWYQQSLDQGLQFLIQYYNGEERAKGNILERFSAQQFPDLHSELNLSSLELGDSALYFCASSRNYNGWNEQFFGPGTRLTVL.

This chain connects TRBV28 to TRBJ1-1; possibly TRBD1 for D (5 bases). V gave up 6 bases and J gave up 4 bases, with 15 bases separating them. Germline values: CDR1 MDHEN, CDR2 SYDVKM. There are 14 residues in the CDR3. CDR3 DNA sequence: TGTGCCAGCAGCGGGGAACCCGGGGGCACTGAAGCTTTCTTT. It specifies CASSGEPGGTEAFF.

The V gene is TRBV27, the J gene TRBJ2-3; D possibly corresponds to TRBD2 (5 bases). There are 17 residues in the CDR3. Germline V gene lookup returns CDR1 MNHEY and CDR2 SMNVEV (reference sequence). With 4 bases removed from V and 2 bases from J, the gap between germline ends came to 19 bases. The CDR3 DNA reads TGTGCCAGCAGTTCCTCCGACTACTACCCCCTCACAGATACGCAGTATTTT. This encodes CASSSSDYYPLTDTQYF.

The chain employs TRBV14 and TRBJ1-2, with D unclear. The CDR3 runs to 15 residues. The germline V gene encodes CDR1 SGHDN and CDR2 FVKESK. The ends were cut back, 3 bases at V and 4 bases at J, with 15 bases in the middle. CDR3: CASSHPGPISYGYTF. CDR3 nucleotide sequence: TGTGCCAGCAGCCACCCTGGGCCTATATCCTATGGCTACACCTTC.

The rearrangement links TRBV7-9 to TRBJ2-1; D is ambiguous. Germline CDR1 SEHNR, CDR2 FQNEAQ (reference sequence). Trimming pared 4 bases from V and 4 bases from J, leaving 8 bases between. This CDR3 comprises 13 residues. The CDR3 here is CASSSPAYNEQFF. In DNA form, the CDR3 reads TGTGCCAGCAGCTCCCCGGCGTACAATGAGCAGTTCTTC.

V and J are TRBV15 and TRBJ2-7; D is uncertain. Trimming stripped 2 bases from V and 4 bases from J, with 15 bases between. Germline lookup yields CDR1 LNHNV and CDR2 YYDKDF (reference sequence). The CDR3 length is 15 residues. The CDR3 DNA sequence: TGTGCCACCAGCAGATCCATTCTGGGATCTTACGAGCAGTACTTC. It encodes CATSRSILGSYEQYF.

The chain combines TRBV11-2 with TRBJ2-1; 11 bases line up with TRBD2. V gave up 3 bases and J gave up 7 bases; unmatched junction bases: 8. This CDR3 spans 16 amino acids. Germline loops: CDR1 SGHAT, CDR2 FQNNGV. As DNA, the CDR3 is TGTGCCAGCAGCTTCATAGCGGGAGGGAATTTGAATGAGCAGTTCTTC. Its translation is CASSFIAGGNLNEQFF.

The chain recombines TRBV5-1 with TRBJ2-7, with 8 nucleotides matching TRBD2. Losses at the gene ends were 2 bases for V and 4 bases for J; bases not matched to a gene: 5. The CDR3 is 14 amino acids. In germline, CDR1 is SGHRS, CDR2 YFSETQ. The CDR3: CASSLLADSYEQYF. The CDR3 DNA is TGCGCCAGCAGCTTACTAGCGGACTCTTACGAGCAGTACTTC.

The CDR3 spells CASPRGDSAYEQYF. The DNA of the CDR3 is TGTGCCAGTCCCAGGGGAGACTCGGCCTACGAGCAGTACTTC. The rearrangement uses TRBV2 and TRBJ2-7; D might be TRBD1 (6 bases). This CDR3 is 14 amino acids long. CDR1 SNHLY and CDR2 FYNNEI come from the germline V gene. Between the trimmed V and J ends, which lost 9 bases and 2 bases, there was a span of 17 bases.

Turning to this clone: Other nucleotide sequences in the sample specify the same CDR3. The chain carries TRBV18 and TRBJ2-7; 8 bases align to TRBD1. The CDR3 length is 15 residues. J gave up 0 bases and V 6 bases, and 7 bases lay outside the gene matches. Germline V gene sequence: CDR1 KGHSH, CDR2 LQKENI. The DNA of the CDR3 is TGTGCCAGCTCGCCCCGGGACAGGAGCTCCTACGAGCAGTACTTC. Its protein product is CASSPRDRSSYEQYF.